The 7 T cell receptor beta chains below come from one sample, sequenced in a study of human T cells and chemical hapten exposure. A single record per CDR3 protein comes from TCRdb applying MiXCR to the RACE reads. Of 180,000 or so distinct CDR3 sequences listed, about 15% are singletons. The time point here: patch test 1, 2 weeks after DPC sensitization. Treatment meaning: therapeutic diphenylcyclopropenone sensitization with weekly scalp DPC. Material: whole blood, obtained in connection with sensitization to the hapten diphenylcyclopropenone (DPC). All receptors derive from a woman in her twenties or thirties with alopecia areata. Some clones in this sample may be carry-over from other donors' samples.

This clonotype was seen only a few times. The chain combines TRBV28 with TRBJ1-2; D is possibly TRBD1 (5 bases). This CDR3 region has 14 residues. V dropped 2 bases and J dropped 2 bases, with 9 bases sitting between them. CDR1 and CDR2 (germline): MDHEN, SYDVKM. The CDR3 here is CASSLGGSNYGYTF. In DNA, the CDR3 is TGTGCCAGCAGTTTAGGGGGGTCCAACTATGGCTACACCTTC.

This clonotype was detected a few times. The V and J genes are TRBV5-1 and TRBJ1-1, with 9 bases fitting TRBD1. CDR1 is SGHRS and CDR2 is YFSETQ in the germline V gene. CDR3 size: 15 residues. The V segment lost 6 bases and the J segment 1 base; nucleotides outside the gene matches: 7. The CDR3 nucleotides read TGCGCCAGCACCTTACCGGGACAGGGGAACACTGAAGCTTTCTTT. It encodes CASTLPGQGNTEAFF.

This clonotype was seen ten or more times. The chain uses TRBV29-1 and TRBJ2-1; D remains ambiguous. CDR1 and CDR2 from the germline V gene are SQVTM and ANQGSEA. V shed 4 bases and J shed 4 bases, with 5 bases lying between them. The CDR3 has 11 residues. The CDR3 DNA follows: TGCAGCGTTGCGGTGTACAATGAGCAGTTCTTC. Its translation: CSVAVYNEQFF.

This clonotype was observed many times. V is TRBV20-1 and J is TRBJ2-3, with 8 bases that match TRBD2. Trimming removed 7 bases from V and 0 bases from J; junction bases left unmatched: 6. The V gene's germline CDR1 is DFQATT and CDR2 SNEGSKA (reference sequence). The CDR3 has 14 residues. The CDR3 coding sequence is TGCAGTGGTACCGGGGGGGCTAGCACAGATACGCAGTATTTT. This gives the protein CSGTGGASTDTQYF.

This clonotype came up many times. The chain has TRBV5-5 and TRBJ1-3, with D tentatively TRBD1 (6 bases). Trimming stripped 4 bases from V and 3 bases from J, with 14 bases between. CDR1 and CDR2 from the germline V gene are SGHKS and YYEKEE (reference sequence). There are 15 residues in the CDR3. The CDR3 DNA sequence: TGTGCCAGCAGCGTCACAGGGATAGGTGGAAACACCATATATTTT. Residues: CASSVTGIGGNTIYF. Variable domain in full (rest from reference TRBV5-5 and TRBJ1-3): DAGVTQSPTHLIKTRGQQVTLRCSPISGHKSVSWYQQVLGQGPQFIFQYYEKEERGRGNFPDRFSARQFPNYSSELNVNALLLGDSALYLCASSVTGIGGNTIYFGEGSWLTVV.

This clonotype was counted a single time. Written as DNA, the CDR3 is TGTGCCAGCAGCTTAGCCCTGGGGGCCCGACAGGGGGCCAAAAACATTCAGTACTTC. This gives the protein CASSLALGARQGAKNIQYF. The chain combines TRBV11-2 with TRBJ2-4; 8 nucleotides match TRBD1. This CDR3 is built from 19 residues. Per germline, CDR1 SGHAT and CDR2 FQNNGV. J was trimmed by 1 base and V by 1 base; bases with no gene match: 12. The variable domain in full, with the rest retrieved from reference TRBV11-2 and TRBJ2-4, is EAGVAQSPRYKIIEKRQSVAFWCNPISGHATLYWYQQILGQGPKLLIQFQNNGVVDDSQLPKDRFSAERLKGVDSTLKIQPAKLEDSAVYLCASSLALGARQGAKNIQYFGAGTRLSVL.

The CDR3 spells CASSQVKDRDGYTF. The DNA for the CDR3 is TGTGCCAGCAGCCAAGTAAAAGACAGGGACGGCTACACCTTC. V is TRBV4-2 and J is TRBJ1-2; 7 bases fit TRBD1. V shed 1 base and J 8 bases; nucleotides not matched to a gene: 7. Germline lookup yields CDR1 LGHNA and CDR2 YNFKEQ. The CDR3 runs to 14 residues.